A single sample gave rise to the 27 T cell receptor beta chains below, sequenced in a study of cytomegalovirus exposure and HLA in healthy donors. PCR amplification relied on 60 Vbeta primers (plus 13 Jbeta primers). The method was immunoSEQ multiplex PCR; TCRdb's version includes in-frame clones alone and lacks a portion of them. The sample includes approximately 190,000 clones, approximately 80% seen only once; the top ten take 12% to 15%. Sequencing was carried out using PBMCs. The source of these receptors is a woman under 40 in good health and CMV-seropositive.

The CDR3 region is CASSSRGGQVRSGANVLTF. Written as DNA, the CDR3 is TGTGCCAGCAGCTCAAGGGGTGGACAGGTTCGCTCTGGGGCCAACGTCCTGACTTTC. This sequence joins TRBV5-6 and TRBJ2-6; 7 bases agree with TRBD1. Germline V gene lookup returns CDR1 SGHDT and CDR2 YYEEEE. Germline trimming cut 3 bases from V and 0 bases from J; bases unmatched to any gene: 12. The CDR3 loop spans 19 amino acids.

This clone was counted between two and nine times. The chain is built from TRBV9 and TRBJ2-5; TRBD2 might be the D (6 bases). There are 13 residues in the CDR3. Looked up from germline, CDR1 is SGDLS and CDR2 is YYNGEE. Between the trimmed V and J ends, which lost 4 bases and 1 base, there was a span of 8 bases. The CDR3 sequence is CASSPLAQETQYF. CDR3 in DNA: TGTGCCAGCAGCCCACTAGCCCAAGAGACCCAGTACTTC.

This sequence joins TRBV4-1 and TRBJ1-1, with 7 nucleotides matching TRBD1. The CDR3 is 15 amino acids. Germline assignment: CDR1 MGHRA and CDR2 YSYEKL. With 0 bases clipped from V and 4 bases from J, the junction kept 5 bases outside the gene matches. CDR3 residues: CASSQDRGQGTEAFF. The CDR3 nucleotides read TGCGCCAGCAGCCAAGATAGGGGGCAGGGCACTGAAGCTTTCTTT.

The chain uses TRBV13 and TRBJ2-7, with D hard to call. Trimming removed 4 bases from V and 5 bases from J, with 15 bases in between. CDR3 length: 14 amino acids. The germline gives CDR1 PRHDT, CDR2 FYEKMQ (reference sequence). The CDR3 DNA reads TGTGCCAGCAGCTCCCAAACGAATGGGCACGAGCAGTACTTC. Encoded protein: CASSSQTNGHEQYF.

This clone turned up a few times. V and J are TRBV29-1 and TRBJ1-1; TRBD1 might be the D (5 bases). CDR3 size: 14 residues. Per germline, CDR1 SQVTM and CDR2 ANQGSEA. V was shortened by 3 bases and J by 5 bases, with 16 bases between the two germline ends. In DNA form, the CDR3 reads TGCAGCGTTGACTGGGGGAGGTTGGGGACTGAAGCTTTCTTT. Translation gives CSVDWGRLGTEAFF.

This clone was counted between two and nine times. This sequence joins TRBV2 and TRBJ2-1, with TRBD2 matching over 8 bases. Germline lookup yields CDR1 SNHLY and CDR2 FYNNEI. The V gene end was trimmed by 6 bases and the J gene end by 3 bases; junction bases not matched to a gene: 4. This CDR3 spans 14 amino acids. CDR3 DNA: TGTGCCAGCAGCTTAGCGGGAATCTACAATGAGCAGTTCTTC. This encodes CASSLAGIYNEQFF.

The J gene is TRBJ1-2, the V gene TRBV27; D remains ambiguous. CDR1 and CDR2 (germline): MNHEY, SMNVEV (reference sequence). Trimming cost V 6 bases and J 3 bases, with 11 bases left between them. The CDR3 extends over 13 amino acids. CDR3 loop: CASSKAGYYGYTF. DNA of the CDR3: TGTGCCAGCAGCAAAGCGGGGTACTATGGCTACACCTTC.

The gene calls are TRBV28 and TRBJ1-2; D is perhaps TRBD1 (5 bases). V lost 3 bases to trimming and J lost 9 bases, with 8 bases between them. Per the germline V gene, CDR1 is MDHEN and CDR2 is SYDVKM. The CDR3 covers 11 residues. The CDR3 region is CASSFPGRYTF. CDR3 bases: TGTGCCAGCAGTTTTCCAGGGCGCTACACCTTC.

The chain joins TRBV5-6 to TRBJ1-2; 9 bases map to TRBD1. CDR3 length: 14 amino acids. The V gene end was trimmed by 4 bases and the J gene end by 5 bases; junction bases not matched to a gene: 6. The germline V gene encodes CDR1 SGHDT and CDR2 YYEEEE. CDR3 region: CASSGLDRGYGYTF. The DNA of the CDR3 is TGTGCCAGCAGCGGATTGGACAGGGGTTATGGCTACACCTTC.

The genes are TRBV5-6 and TRBJ2-5, with 8 bases lining up with TRBD1. This CDR3 is 14 amino acids long. The trim removed 1 base at V and 4 bases at J, leaving 3 bases unmatched. Germline CDR1 SGHDT, CDR2 YYEEEE. The DNA for the CDR3 is TGTGCCAGCAGCTTGTCAGGGGGCGTAGAGACCCAGTACTTC. Translation gives CASSLSGGVETQYF.

This clone was detected only a few times. The rearrangement joins TRBV29-1 to TRBJ2-5; D is possibly TRBD2 (7 bases). CDR3 size: 12 residues. The germline CDR1 and CDR2 sequences are SQVTM and ANQGSEA. Trimming shortened V by 5 bases and J by 1 base, and 8 bases separated the two germline ends. The CDR3 DNA reads TGCAGCGTTCGGGGGGCCCAAGAGACCCAGTACTTC. It translates to CSVRGAQETQYF.

The rearrangement joins TRBV7-9 to TRBJ2-3, with 7 bases aligning to TRBD1. Germline trimming cut 4 bases from V and 1 base from J; bases unmatched to any gene: 5. CDR1 SEHNR and CDR2 FQNEAQ come from the germline V gene (reference sequence). This CDR3 contains 15 residues. DNA of the CDR3: TGTGCCAGCAGCTACATAGGGGGCCGCACAGATACGCAGTATTTT. Its protein is CASSYIGGRTDTQYF.

The V call is TRBV30, the J call TRBJ1-5, with D possibly being TRBD1 (6 bases). CDR3 length equals 15 residues. Germline CDR1 and CDR2: GTSNPN and SVGIG (reference sequence). The V and J ends lost 0 bases and 3 bases respectively, with 12 bases between them. This CDR3 reads CAWSVSGHPNQPQHF. Written as DNA, the CDR3 is TGTGCCTGGAGTGTATCGGGACACCCCAATCAGCCCCAGCATTTT.

The J gene is TRBJ2-7, the V gene TRBV5-1; a weak D match, TRBD2 (6 bases). This CDR3 is 13 amino acids long. V lost 4 bases and J lost 1, with 9 bases in between. Germline V gives CDR1 SGHRS, CDR2 YFSETQ. The CDR3 DNA is TGCGCCAGCAGCGTGACTAGTTCCTACGAGCAGTACTTC. Its protein is CASSVTSSYEQYF.

V gene TRBV5-1 combines with J gene TRBJ2-5; 7 nucleotides align to TRBD1. The J call is in doubt because the DNA end fits TRBJ2-7 better. The CDR3 contains 14 residues. CDR1 SGHRS and CDR2 YFSETQ come from the germline V gene. CDR3 sequence reads: CASSYRDSSYEQYF. CDR3 nucleotides: TGCGCCAGCAGCTACCGGGACAGCTCCTACGAGCAGTACTTC.

The CDR3 DNA is TGTGCCAGCAGTTTCGGAGACGTCGGGGAGCTGTTTTTT. This codes for CASSFGDVGELFF. The rearrangement joins TRBV28 to TRBJ2-2; D remains ambiguous. The CDR3 totals 13 residues. With 3 bases removed from V and 7 bases from J, the gap between germline ends came to 9 bases. The V gene's germline CDR1 is MDHEN and CDR2 SYDVKM.

The chain employs TRBV29-1 and TRBJ1-2; D not resolved. CDR1 and CDR2 from the germline V gene are SQVTM and ANQGSEA. The CDR3 spans 13 residues. With 2 bases removed from V and 0 bases from J, the gap between germline ends came to 7 bases. The CDR3 region has the DNA TGCAGCGTTGAAAGCACCGCTAACTATGGCTACACCTTC. It yields the protein CSVESTANYGYTF.

The J gene is TRBJ2-3, the V gene TRBV11-2, with 11 bases fitting TRBD2. V gave up 0 bases and J gave up 6 bases; unmatched junction bases: 5. The CDR3 spans 16 residues. Germline CDR1 and CDR2: SGHAT and FQNNGV. The CDR3: CASSLEPSGGWDTQYF. The CDR3 region has the DNA TGTGCCAGCAGCTTAGAACCTAGCGGGGGGTGGGATACGCAGTATTTT. The complete variable domain, with remaining parts taken from reference TRBV11-2 and TRBJ2-3, reads EAGVAQSPRYKIIEKRQSVAFWCNPISGHATLYWYQQILGQGPKLLIQFQNNGVVDDSQLPKDRFSAERLKGVDSTLKIQPAKLEDSAVYLCASSLEPSGGWDTQYFGPGTRLTVL.

This rearrangement joins TRBV30 to TRBJ2-7; possible D gene TRBD1, 6 bases. The CDR3 spans 12 residues. The germline CDR1 and CDR2 sequences are GTSNPN and SVGIG (reference sequence). Trimming pared 3 bases from V and 6 bases from J, leaving 12 bases between. The CDR3 loop reads CAWRTSGVEQYF. CDR3 DNA: TGTGCCTGGAGGACGTCAGGGGTCGAGCAGTACTTC.

The chain carries TRBV27 and TRBJ2-3, with D tentatively TRBD1 (6 bases). The CDR3 loop spans 14 amino acids. Trimming pared 6 bases from V and 6 bases from J, leaving 16 bases between. The germline CDR1 and CDR2 sequences are MNHEY and SMNVEV (reference sequence). In nucleotides, the CDR3 is TGTGCCAGCAGGAGGGGGTATCATGGCGATACGCAGTATTTT. This translates into CASRRGYHGDTQYF.

The chain links TRBV6-5 to TRBJ1-5; D is undetermined. V was clipped by 4 bases and J by 11 bases, with 15 bases between them. Germline V gene sequence: CDR1 MNHEY, CDR2 SVGAGI. The CDR3 is made up of 13 amino acids. The CDR3 DNA sequence: TGTGCCAGCAGTTCCGAGGGAGGGTGGGCCCAGCATTTT. As protein: CASSSEGGWAQHF.

This chain uses TRBV28 with TRBJ2-1; TRBD2 aligns across 8 bases. J lost 1 base, V lost 6 bases, and 11 bases had no gene match. CDR1 and CDR2 (germline): MDHEN, SYDVKM. This CDR3 contains 17 residues. This chain's CDR3 is CASSLTRAGDSYNEQFF. DNA of the CDR3: TGTGCCAGCAGCCTCACCAGAGCGGGGGATTCCTACAATGAGCAGTTCTTC.

The chain employs TRBV14 and TRBJ1-2; the D gene is possibly TRBD1 (6 bases). With 4 bases removed from V and 2 bases from J, the gap between germline ends came to 8 bases. Germline CDR1 and CDR2: SGHDN and FVKESK. This CDR3 contains 13 residues. Here the CDR3 reads CASSLDRNYGYTF. The CDR3 bases are TGTGCCAGCAGCCTTGACAGGAACTATGGCTACACCTTC.

The V call is TRBV5-1, the J call TRBJ2-3, with D maybe TRBD2 (5 bases). V gave up 0 bases and J gave up 1 base, with 12 bases separating them. Germline V gives CDR1 SGHRS, CDR2 YFSETQ. The CDR3 consists of 16 residues. The CDR3 region is CASSLGLGRRTDTQYF. CDR3 nucleotide sequence: TGCGCCAGCAGCTTGGGCTTAGGGAGACGCACAGATACGCAGTATTTT.

The chain recombines TRBV7-6 with TRBJ2-1, with 8 bases aligning to TRBD2. CDR1 SGHVS and CDR2 FNYEAQ come from the germline V gene. Unmatched junction bases numbered 10, after V lost 2 bases and J lost 4 bases. This CDR3 comprises 17 residues. Here the CDR3 reads CASSLQFGLAVYNEQFF. The CDR3 DNA follows: TGTGCCAGCAGCTTACAATTCGGACTAGCAGTATACAATGAGCAGTTCTTC.

The V call is TRBV5-4, the J call TRBJ2-5; a possible D gene is TRBD1 (6 bases). Germline V lookup: CDR1 SGHNT, CDR2 YYREEE (reference sequence). This CDR3 region has 14 residues. Trimming shortened V by 2 bases and J by 4 bases, and 12 bases separated the two germline ends. The CDR3 bases are TGTGCCAGCAGCTTTATGGGGGCACGAGAGACCCAGTACTTC. Protein product: CASSFMGARETQYF.

The chain combines TRBV7-2 with TRBJ2-5; possibly TRBD1 for D (7 bases). The CDR3 is made up of 14 amino acids. The germline V gene has CDR1 SGHTA and CDR2 FQGNSA. The V and J ends lost 0 bases and 5 bases respectively, with 10 bases between them. The CDR3, as DNA: TGTGCCAGCAGCTTAGCGGCAGGGGGGGAGACCCAGTACTTC. This gives the protein CASSLAAGGETQYF.